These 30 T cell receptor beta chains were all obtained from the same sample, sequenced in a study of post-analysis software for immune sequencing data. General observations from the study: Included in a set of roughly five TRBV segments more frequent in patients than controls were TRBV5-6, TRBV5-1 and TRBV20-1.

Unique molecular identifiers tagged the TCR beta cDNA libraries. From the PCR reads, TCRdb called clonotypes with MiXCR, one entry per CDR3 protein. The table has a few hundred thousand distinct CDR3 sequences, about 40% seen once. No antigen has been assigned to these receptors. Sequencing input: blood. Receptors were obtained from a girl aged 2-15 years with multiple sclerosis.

CDR3 bases: TGTGCCAGCAGTTACTCCGGACTCCACGGGACAGATACGCAGTATTTT. Amino acids: CASSYSGLHGTDTQYF. This sequence joins TRBV6-5 and TRBJ2-3; D is perhaps TRBD2 (5 bases). The CDR3 is 16 residues long. V lost 0 bases and J 3 bases, leaving 13 bases between the germline ends. In germline, CDR1 is MNHEY, CDR2 SVGAGI.

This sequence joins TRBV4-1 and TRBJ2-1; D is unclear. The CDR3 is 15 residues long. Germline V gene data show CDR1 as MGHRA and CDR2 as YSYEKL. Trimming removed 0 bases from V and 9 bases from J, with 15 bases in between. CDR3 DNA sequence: TGCGCCAGCAGCCAAGAATCAAAGGCGGCGAGTGAGCAGTTCTTC. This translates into CASSQESKAASEQFF.

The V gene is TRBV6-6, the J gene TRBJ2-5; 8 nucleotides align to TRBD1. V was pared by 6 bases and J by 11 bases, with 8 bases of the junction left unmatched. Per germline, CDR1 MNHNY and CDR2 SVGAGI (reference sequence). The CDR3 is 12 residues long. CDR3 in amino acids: CASRQGVWEQYF. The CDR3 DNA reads TGTGCCAGCAGACAGGGGGTCTGGGAGCAGTACTTC.

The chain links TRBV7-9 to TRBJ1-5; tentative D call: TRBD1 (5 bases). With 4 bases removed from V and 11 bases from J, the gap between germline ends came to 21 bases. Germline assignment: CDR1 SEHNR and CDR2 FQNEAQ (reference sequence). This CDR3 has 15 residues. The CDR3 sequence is CASSSSAGTALAQHF. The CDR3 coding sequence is TGTGCCAGCAGCTCGTCAGCCGGGACGGCCCTGGCCCAGCATTTT.

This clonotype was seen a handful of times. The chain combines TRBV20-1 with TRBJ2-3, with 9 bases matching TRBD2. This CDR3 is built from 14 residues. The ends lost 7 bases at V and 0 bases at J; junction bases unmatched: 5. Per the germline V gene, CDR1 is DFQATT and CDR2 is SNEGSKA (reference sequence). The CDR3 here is CSGLAGPSTDTQYF. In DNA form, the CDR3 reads TGCAGTGGCCTAGCGGGGCCCAGCACAGATACGCAGTATTTT.

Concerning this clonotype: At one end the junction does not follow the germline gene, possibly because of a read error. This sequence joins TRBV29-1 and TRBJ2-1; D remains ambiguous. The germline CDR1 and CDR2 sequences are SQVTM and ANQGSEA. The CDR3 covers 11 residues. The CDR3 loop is CSDEDLGEQFF. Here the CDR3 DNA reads TGCAGCGATGAAGATCTGGGTGAGCAGTTCTTC.

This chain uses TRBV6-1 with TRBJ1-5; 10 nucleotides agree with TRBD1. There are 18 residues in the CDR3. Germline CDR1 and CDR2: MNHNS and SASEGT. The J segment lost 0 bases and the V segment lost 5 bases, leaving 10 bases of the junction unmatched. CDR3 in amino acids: CASSPGTGVYPSNQPQHF. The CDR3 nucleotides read TGTGCCAGCAGTCCCGGGACAGGGGTCTACCCTAGCAATCAGCCCCAGCATTTT.

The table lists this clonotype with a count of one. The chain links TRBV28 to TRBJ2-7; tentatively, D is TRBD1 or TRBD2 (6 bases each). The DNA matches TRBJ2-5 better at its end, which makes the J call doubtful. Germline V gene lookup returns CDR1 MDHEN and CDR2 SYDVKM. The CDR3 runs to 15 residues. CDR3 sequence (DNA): TGTGCCAGCAGTTTAGAGGGGGGCGGGGTGGAGACCCAGTACTTC. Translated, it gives CASSLEGGGVETQYF.

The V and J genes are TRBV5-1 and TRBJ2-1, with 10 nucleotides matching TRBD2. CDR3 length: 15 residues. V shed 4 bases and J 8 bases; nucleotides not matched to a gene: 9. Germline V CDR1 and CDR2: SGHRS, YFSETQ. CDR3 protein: CASSPGLAAVYEQFF. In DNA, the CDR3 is TGCGCCAGCAGCCCCGGACTAGCGGCAGTATATGAGCAGTTCTTC.

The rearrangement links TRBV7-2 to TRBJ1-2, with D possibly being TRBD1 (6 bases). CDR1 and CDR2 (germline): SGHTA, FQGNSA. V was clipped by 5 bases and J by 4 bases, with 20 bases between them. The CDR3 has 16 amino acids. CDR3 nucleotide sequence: TGTGCCAGCAGCCCCGTCGGGGGTGAACAGGGCTATGGCTACACCTTC. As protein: CASSPVGGEQGYGYTF.

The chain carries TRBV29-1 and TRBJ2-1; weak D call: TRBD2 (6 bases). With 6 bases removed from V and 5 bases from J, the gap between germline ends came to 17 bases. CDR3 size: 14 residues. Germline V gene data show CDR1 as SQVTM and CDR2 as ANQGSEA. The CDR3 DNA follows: TGCAGCGTCAACCCGGGAGTTAAGAACAATGAGCAGTTCTTC. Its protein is CSVNPGVKNNEQFF.

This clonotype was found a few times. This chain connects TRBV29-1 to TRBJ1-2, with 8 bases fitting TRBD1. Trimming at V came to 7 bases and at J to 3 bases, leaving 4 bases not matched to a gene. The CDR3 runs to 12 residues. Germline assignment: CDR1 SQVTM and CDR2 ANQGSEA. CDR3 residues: CSADREDYGYTF. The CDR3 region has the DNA TGCAGCGCGGACAGGGAAGACTATGGCTACACCTTC.

CDR3 sequence reads: CAWNSLTGGSYTF. CDR3 DNA: TGTGCCTGGAATTCGTTGACAGGGGGAAGCTACACCTTC. J is TRBJ1-2 and V is TRBV30, with 9 bases identical to TRBD1. CDR1 and CDR2 (germline): GTSNPN, SVGIG (reference sequence). V lost 4 bases, J lost 9 bases, and 9 bases stayed unmatched. The CDR3 extends over 13 amino acids.

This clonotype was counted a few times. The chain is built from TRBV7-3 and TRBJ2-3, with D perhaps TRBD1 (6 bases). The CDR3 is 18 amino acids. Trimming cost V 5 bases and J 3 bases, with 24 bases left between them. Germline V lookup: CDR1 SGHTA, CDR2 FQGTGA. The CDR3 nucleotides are TGTGCCAGCAGCCAACGCCGACAGGCGACAATGGGAACAGATACGCAGTATTTT. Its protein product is CASSQRRQATMGTDTQYF.

The CDR3 spells CASSSGTVGTMRWETQYF. CDR3 bases: TGTGCCAGCAGCTCCGGGACGGTGGGGACTATGAGGTGGGAGACCCAGTACTTC. V usage is TRBV7-2 and J usage is TRBJ2-5; 7 bases align to TRBD2. V was pared by 4 bases and J by 5 bases, with 19 bases of the junction left unmatched. This CDR3 region has 18 residues. Germline CDR1 is SGHTA and CDR2 is FQGNSA.

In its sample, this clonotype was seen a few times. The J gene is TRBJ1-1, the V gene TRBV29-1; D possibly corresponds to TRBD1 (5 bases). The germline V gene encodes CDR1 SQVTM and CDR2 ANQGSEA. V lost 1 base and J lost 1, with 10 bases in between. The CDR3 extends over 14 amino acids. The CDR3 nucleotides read TGCAGCGTTGAAGTACAGGTTGCGAACACTGAAGCTTTCTTT. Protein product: CSVEVQVANTEAFF.

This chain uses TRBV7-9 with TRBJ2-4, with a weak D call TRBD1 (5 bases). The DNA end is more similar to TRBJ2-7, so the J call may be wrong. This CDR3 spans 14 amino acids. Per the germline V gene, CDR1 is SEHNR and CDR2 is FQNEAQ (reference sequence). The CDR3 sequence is CASSPITGIYEQYF. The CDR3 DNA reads TGTGCCAGCAGCCCCATCACAGGAATATACGAGCAGTACTTC.

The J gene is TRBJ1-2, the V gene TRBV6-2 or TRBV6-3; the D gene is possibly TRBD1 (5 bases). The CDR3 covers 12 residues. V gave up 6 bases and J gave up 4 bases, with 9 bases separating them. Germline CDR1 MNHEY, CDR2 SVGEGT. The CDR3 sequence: CASSQGTYGYTF. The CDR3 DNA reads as TGTGCCAGCAGCCAGGGAACCTATGGCTACACCTTC.

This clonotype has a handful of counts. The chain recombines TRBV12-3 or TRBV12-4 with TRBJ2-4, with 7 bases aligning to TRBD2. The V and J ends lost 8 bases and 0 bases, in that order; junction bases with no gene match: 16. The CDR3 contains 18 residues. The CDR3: CASQGPGERDLAKNIQYF. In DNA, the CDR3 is TGTGCCAGCCAAGGCCCTGGCGAGCGGGACCTAGCCAAAAACATTCAGTACTTC.

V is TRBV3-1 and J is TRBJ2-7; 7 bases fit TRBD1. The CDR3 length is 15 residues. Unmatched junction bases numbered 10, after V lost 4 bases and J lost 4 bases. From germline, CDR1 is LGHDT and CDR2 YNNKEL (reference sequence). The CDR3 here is CASSPIRGQGYEQYF. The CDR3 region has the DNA TGTGCCAGCAGCCCCATTAGGGGGCAAGGGTACGAGCAGTACTTC.

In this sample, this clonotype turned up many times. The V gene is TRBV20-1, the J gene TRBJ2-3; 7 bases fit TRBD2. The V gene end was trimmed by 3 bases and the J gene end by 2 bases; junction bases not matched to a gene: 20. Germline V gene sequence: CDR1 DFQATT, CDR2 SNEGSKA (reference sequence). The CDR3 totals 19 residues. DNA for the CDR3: TGCAGTGCTAGGGTCCTAGCGGCCCTAACACACCTATTCACAGATACGCAGTATTTT. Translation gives CSARVLAALTHLFTDTQYF.

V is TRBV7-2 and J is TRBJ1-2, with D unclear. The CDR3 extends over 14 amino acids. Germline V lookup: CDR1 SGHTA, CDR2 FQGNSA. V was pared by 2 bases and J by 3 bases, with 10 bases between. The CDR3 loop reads CASSLPGRDYGYTF. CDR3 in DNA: TGTGCCAGCAGCTTACCCGGACGGGACTATGGCTACACCTTC.

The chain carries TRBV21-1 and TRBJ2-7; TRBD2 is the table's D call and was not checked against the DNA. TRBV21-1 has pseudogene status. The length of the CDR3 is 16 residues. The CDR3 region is CASSKWSGSCSYEQYF. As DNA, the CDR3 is TGTGCCAGCAGCAAATGGAGCGGGAGTTGCTCCTACGAGCAGTACTTC.

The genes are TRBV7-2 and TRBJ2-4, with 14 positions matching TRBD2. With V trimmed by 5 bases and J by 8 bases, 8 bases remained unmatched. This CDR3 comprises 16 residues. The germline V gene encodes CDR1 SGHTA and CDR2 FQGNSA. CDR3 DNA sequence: TGTGCCAGCAGCCCTTCGGGACTAGCGGGAGAAGACATTCAGTACTTC. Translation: CASSPSGLAGEDIQYF.

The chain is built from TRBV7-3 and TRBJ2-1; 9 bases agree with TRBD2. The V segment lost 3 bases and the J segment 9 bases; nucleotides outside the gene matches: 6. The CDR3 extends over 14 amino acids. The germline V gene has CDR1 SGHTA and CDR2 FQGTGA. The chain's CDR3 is CASSFAGGPGEQFF. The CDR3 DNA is TGTGCCAGCAGCTTCGCGGGGGGGCCGGGTGAGCAGTTCTTC.

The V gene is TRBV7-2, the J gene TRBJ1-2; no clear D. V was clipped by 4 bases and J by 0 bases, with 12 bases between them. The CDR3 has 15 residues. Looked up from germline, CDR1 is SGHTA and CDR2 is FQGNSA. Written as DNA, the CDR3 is TGTGCCAGCAGCTCTTATCTTGGAGCTAACTATGGCTACACCTTC. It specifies CASSSYLGANYGYTF.

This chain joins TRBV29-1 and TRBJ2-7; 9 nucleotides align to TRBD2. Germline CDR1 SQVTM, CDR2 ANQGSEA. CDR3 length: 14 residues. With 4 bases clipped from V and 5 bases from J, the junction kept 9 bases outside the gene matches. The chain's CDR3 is CSVVGREGLNEQYF. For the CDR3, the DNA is TGCAGCGTTGTTGGGCGGGAGGGCCTTAACGAGCAGTACTTC.

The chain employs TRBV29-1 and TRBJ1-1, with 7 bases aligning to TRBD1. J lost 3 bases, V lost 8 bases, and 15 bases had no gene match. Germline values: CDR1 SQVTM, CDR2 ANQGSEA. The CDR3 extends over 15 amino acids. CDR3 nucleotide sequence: TGCAGCACTCGTTTTCTAACAGGGGCGGACACTGAAGCTTTCTTT. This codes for CSTRFLTGADTEAFF.

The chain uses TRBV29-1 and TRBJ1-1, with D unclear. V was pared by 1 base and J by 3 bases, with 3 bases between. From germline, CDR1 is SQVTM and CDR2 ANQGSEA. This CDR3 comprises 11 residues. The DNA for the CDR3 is TGCAGCGTTGAAGCTTACACTGAAGCTTTCTTT. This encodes CSVEAYTEAFF.

For the CDR3, the DNA is TGCGCCAGCAGAGAGCGACAGGTGATGAACACTGAAGCTTTCTTT. Translation: CASRERQVMNTEAFF. The genes are TRBV10-2 and TRBJ1-1; D might be TRBD1 (6 bases). Trimming left V 6 bases short and J 0 bases short, with 14 bases between. This CDR3 has 15 residues. Germline lookup yields CDR1 WSHSY and CDR2 SAAADI.